This T cell receptor beta chain was sequenced during a study of radiotherapy plus CTLA-4 blockade in lung cancer. Remarks on this clone: Its cognate antigen is unknown.

Here immunoSEQ multiplex PCR was the method, and the copy in TCRdb shows in-frame clones only, minus some. The sample consists of roughly 50,000 clones, roughly 90% of them appearing once. The CDR3 covers 16 residues. In germline, CDR1 is SGHRS, CDR2 YFSETQ. With V trimmed by 3 bases and J by 3 bases, 8 bases remained unmatched. Study outcomes and limitations: Early clone dynamics of blood T cells, plus interferon-beta, reportedly predicted response best. After radiotherapy and ipilimumab, tumor-derived clones expanded in peripheral blood.

With ipilimumab providing CTLA-4 blockade, focal radiation was administered to patients who had chemo-refractory metastatic non-small-cell lung cancer. The gene calls are TRBV5-1 and TRBJ2-1; 8 bases fit TRBD1. The TCR comes from a human donor with non-small cell lung cancer that progressed on radiotherapy plus ipilimumab. Some clones in this sample may be carry-over from other donors' samples. Material: peripheral blood, obtained from a patient treated with radiotherapy plus ipilimumab. Here the CDR3 reads CASSSGGTGGYNEQFF. The CDR3 nucleotides are TGCGCCAGCAGCTCGGGTGGTACAGGGGGCTACAATGAGCAGTTCTTC.